The clone carrying this T cell receptor (beta chain) was seen many times. Antigen unknown. Noted time point: patch test 2, 6 weeks after DPC sensitization. Stated treatment: therapeutic diphenylcyclopropenone sensitization with weekly scalp DPC. Total RNA extraction was carried out from unfractionated whole blood. V was cut by 0 bases and J by 0 bases, with 7 bases left in between. CDR3 length equals 15 residues. CDR1 is SGHRS, CDR2 YFSETQ, per germline. This sample was included in a study of human T cells and chemical hapten exposure. Study-wide context: The patients were mostly female; they had alopecia areata, totalis or universalis. Study results and caveats: Significantly greater numbers of large CDR3 similarity clusters came from expanded TCRs than from controls.

The library attached unique molecular identifiers to individual cDNA molecules. TCRdb fed the RACE reads into MiXCR, producing one record per CDR3 protein. Among 27,000 or so distinct CDR3 sequences, more than 8% were seen once, and the ten largest hold approximately 7%. The receptor was isolated from a man aged 25 to 40 with alopecia areata. Some clones in this sample may be carry-over from other donors' samples. This chain uses TRBV5-1 with TRBJ2-1; D not certain. The sample consisted of whole blood, taken in connection with sensitization to the hapten diphenylcyclopropenone (DPC). The chain's CDR3 is CASSLGGSSYNEQFF. For the CDR3, the DNA is TGCGCCAGCAGCTTGGGGGGAAGCTCCTACAATGAGCAGTTCTTC.